Listed below are T cell receptor beta chains from one sample, sequenced in a study of T cell clones after liver transplantation. This table comes from immunoSEQ multiplex PCR, and its TCRdb copy is limited to in-frame clones, with some not included. In the table there are under 55,000 clones, 86% of which are singletons. Sequencing was performed on CD4+ T cells from blood, taken 24 months after liver transplant. These receptors originate from a human patient who received a liver transplant. These T cells may partly come from the graft donor. Both conserved end residues are part of each CDR3. A D gene is named only where the DNA matches it firmly. Some rows have no size entry. The others give once, few or many, or a class for an expanded clone.

>TRBJ2-5|TRBV7-3|.|TRBD2|15
CASSLIGGGGETQYF
TGTGCCAGCAGCTTGATCGGTGGCGGGGGAGAGACCCAGTACTTC
>TRBJ2-1|TRBV18|.|.|14
CASSPRRTHNEQFF
TGTGCCAGCTCACCGAGGCGCACCCACAATGAGCAGTTCTTC
>TRBJ1-1|TRBV5-1|.|.|14
CASSLDQGGTEAFF
TGCGCCAGCAGCTTGGATCAGGGTGGCACTGAAGCTTTCTTT
>TRBJ2-1|TRBV4-2|.|.|14
CASSLGGKDNEQFF
TGTGCCAGCAGCCTAGGCGGAAAGGACAATGAGCAGTTCTTC
>TRBJ2-7|TRBV10-3|.|TRBD1|14
CAISESGQGYEQYF
TGTGCCATCAGTGAGTCGGGACAGGGCTACGAGCAGTACTTC
>TRBJ2-1|TRBV7-9|.|.|16
CASSFVPGLHYNEQFF
TGTGCCAGCAGCTTTGTACCGGGACTTCACTACAATGAGCAGTTCTTC
>TRBJ1-5|TRBV7-2|once|.|14
CASSLKFKGQPQHF
TGTGCCAGCAGCTTAAAGTTTAAGGGACAGCCCCAGCATTTT
>TRBJ1-2|TRBV11-2|.|TRBD1|16
CASSLARTGGNYGYTF
TGTGCCAGCAGCTTAGCTAGGACAGGGGGCAACTATGGCTACACCTTC
>TRBJ2-1|TRBV19|.|TRBD2|14
CASSPSGGAREQFF
TGTGCCAGTAGCCCTAGCGGGGGGGCCCGTGAGCAGTTCTTC
>TRBJ2-7|TRBV6-5|.|TRBD2|15
CASSSTSGRAYEQYF
TGTGCCAGCAGTTCCACTAGCGGGAGGGCCTACGAGCAGTACTTC
>TRBJ1-1|TRBV27|.|TRBD1|17
CASSLSRRQGMNTEAFF
TGTGCCAGCAGTTTATCCCGACGACAGGGGATGAACACTGAAGCTTTCTTT
>TRBJ1-1|TRBV9|few|.|14
CASSVVSGTTEAFF
TGTGCCAGCAGCGTAGTATCAGGGACCACTGAAGCTTTCTTT
>TRBJ1-3|TRBV11-2|.|.|14
CASSSRLSGNTIYF
TGTGCCAGCAGCTCTAGACTCTCTGGAAACACCATATATTTT
>TRBJ1-5|TRBV6-5|.|.|12
CASSTGNQPQHF
TGTGCCAGCAGTACTGGCAATCAGCCCCAGCATTTT
>TRBJ1-4|TRBV15|.|.|15
CATSRDQGSGEKLFF
TGTGCCACCAGCAGAGATCAAGGGTCTGGTGAAAAACTGTTTTTT
>TRBJ2-2|TRBV7-9|.|.|19
CASSLMGFQGGSNTGELFF
TGTGCCAGCAGCTTAATGGGTTTTCAGGGTGGATCGAACACCGGGGAGCTGTTTTTT
>TRBJ1-2|TRBV4-3|.|.|13
CASSQDSQYGYTF
TGCGCCAGCAGCCAGGACAGCCAATATGGCTACACCTTC
>TRBJ1-2|TRBV5-1|.|.|12
CASSLDSQIYTF
TGCGCCAGCAGCTTGGACAGCCAAATCTACACCTTC
>TRBJ2-1|TRBV5-1|.|.|12
CASRQDYNEQFF
TGCGCCAGCCGGCAGGATTACAATGAGCAGTTCTTC
>TRBJ2-3|TRBV27|.|.|19
CASSPLPKSGGYSTDTQYF
TGTGCCAGCAGTCCCCTGCCAAAGTCTGGCGGGTATAGCACAGATACGCAGTATTTT
>TRBJ1-1|TRBV9|.|.|15
CASSVGGLGNTEAFF
TGTGCCAGCAGCGTAGGGGGTTTGGGGAACACTGAAGCTTTCTTT
>TRBJ2-7|TRBV29-1|.|.|13
CSVGRDLSYEQYF
TGCAGCGTTGGCCGGGACCTCTCCTACGAGCAGTACTTC
>TRBJ2-7|TRBV6-1|.|.|16
CASSDRGLAPFYEQYF
TGTGCCAGCAGTGATCGGGGTCTAGCGCCTTTCTACGAGCAGTACTTC
>TRBJ1-1|TRBV2|.|.|13
CASSEGAGPRAFF
TGTGCCAGCAGTGAGGGGGCAGGCCCTCGAGCTTTCTTT
>TRBJ2-5|TRBV7-3|few|TRBD2|15
CASSFAGALGETQYF
TGTGCCAGCAGCTTTGCGGGAGCTCTAGGGGAGACCCAGTACTTC
>TRBJ2-1|TRBV29-1|.|TRBD2|13
CSVDREVQNEQFF
TGCAGCGTTGATCGGGAGGTGCAGAATGAGCAGTTCTTC
>TRBJ1-5|TRBV5-8|.|.|15
CASTPLGGFNQPQHF
TGTGCCAGCACCCCACTGGGGGGCTTCAATCAGCCCCAGCATTTT
>TRBJ2-1|TRBV5-1|.|.|17
CASSLSASRSSYNEQFF
TGCGCCAGCAGCTTGTCGGCTAGCCGGAGCTCCTACAATGAGCAGTTCTTC
>TRBJ2-2|TRBV7-7|.|.|13
CASSPARDGELFF
TGTGCCAGCAGCCCAGCCCGTGACGGGGAGCTGTTTTTT
>TRBJ1-2|TRBV29-1|.|.|13
CSVGGGSREGYTF
TGCAGCGTTGGGGGCGGGTCCAGGGAGGGCTACACCTTC
>TRBJ2-7|TRBV28|once|TRBD2|14
CASRTLAGVYEQYF
TGTGCCAGCAGAACTCTAGCGGGGGTATACGAGCAGTACTTC
>TRBJ2-1|TRBV27|.|TRBD2|17
CASSLLGLAGVYNEQFF
TGTGCCAGCAGTCTCCTGGGACTAGCGGGGGTATACAATGAGCAGTTCTTC
>TRBJ2-5|TRBV6-6|.|.|14
CASRHVGDPKTQYF
TGTGCCAGCAGGCACGTGGGGGACCCTAAGACCCAGTACTTC
>TRBJ2-1|TRBV28|once|.|15
CASKRSGSSYNEQFF
TGTGCCAGTAAGCGGAGTGGGAGCTCCTACAATGAGCAGTTCTTC
>TRBJ2-1|TRBV7-9|once|.|14
CASSSGRGRREQFF
TGTGCCAGCAGCTCCGGGAGGGGGCGTAGGGAGCAGTTCTTC
>TRBJ2-5|TRBV7-7|.|TRBD1|15
CASSKTGVRGETQYF
TGTGCCAGCAGCAAGACAGGGGTCAGGGGAGAGACCCAGTACTTC
>TRBJ1-6|TRBV30|.|.|16
CAWNPPPSLYNSPLHF
TGTGCCTGGAACCCGCCGCCCAGCCTTTATAATTCACCCCTCCACTTT